The 11 T cell receptor beta chains below were found in one sample sequenced in a study of control samples from healthy donors and cancer patients. Repertoires were generated with immunoSEQ multiplex PCR, while TCRdb's copy carries only in-frame clones and drops some. The sample gives 95,000 to 100,000 clones, approximately 90% of which show up once; 7.8% is in the top ten. Sequencing was performed on blood. These receptors came from a man aged 25 to 45 in good health.

The chain recombines TRBV14 with TRBJ1-1; 7 bases match TRBD1. V lost 1 base to trimming and J lost 4 bases; unmatched junction nucleotides: 9. The CDR3 spans 16 residues. In germline, CDR1 is SGHDN, CDR2 FVKESK. The CDR3 DNA sequence: TGTGCCAGCAGCCAAGTGGTAGGACAGGAGGGCACTGAAGCTTTCTTT. The encoded protein is CASSQVVGQEGTEAFF. Full variable domain (outside the CDR3, taken from reference TRBV14 and TRBJ1-1): EAGVTQFPSHSVIEKGQTVTLRCDPISGHDNLYWYRRVMGKEIKFLLHFVKESKQDESGMPNNRFLAERTGGTYSTLKVQPAELEDSGVYFCASSQVVGQEGTEAFFGQGTRLTVV.

DNA of the CDR3: TGTGCCAGCAGCTTAGAAGGTCAGATTTCTAACTATGGCTACACCTTC. As protein: CASSLEGQISNYGYTF. The rearrangement joins TRBV7-2 to TRBJ1-2; no reliable D call. Per the germline V gene, CDR1 is SGHTA and CDR2 is FQGNSA. V was pared by 1 base and J by 0 bases, with 12 bases between. The length of the CDR3 is 16 residues.

Comments on this clone: This same CDR3 is encoded by further DNA sequences in the sample. This chain links TRBV3-1 (or the pseudogene TRBV3-2) with TRBJ1-2, with 7 nucleotides matching TRBD1. This CDR3 comprises 15 residues. Germline V gives CDR1 LGHDT, CDR2 YNNKEL (reference sequence). V gave up 0 bases and J gave up 8 bases; unmatched junction bases: 9. The CDR3 DNA reads as TGTGCCAGCAGCCAAGAGTCGAAGGGGGCGGGGGGCTACACCTTC. This sequence encodes CASSQESKGAGGYTF.

This clone has just one count. The chain has TRBV11-2 and TRBJ2-5; D is perhaps TRBD2 (5 bases). The CDR3 has 13 residues. V was shortened by 1 base and J by 3 bases, with 6 bases between the two germline ends. Germline V lookup: CDR1 SGHAT, CDR2 FQNNGV. CDR3 loop: CASSLAGKETQYF. In DNA, the CDR3 is TGTGCCAGCAGCTTAGCGGGGAAAGAGACCCAGTACTTC.

The chain uses TRBV7-6 and TRBJ2-7; tentatively, D is TRBD1 (6 bases). The germline V gene encodes CDR1 SGHVS and CDR2 FNYEAQ. Trimming shortened V by 5 bases and J by 1 base, and 15 bases separated the two germline ends. The CDR3 runs to 15 residues. The CDR3 protein is CASSQFTGISYEQYF. CDR3 DNA: TGTGCCAGCAGCCAATTTACAGGGATTTCCTACGAGCAGTACTTC.

This chain connects TRBV24-1 to TRBJ2-5, with 7 nucleotides matching TRBD2. Unmatched junction bases numbered 5, after V lost 5 bases and J lost 0 bases. The V gene's germline CDR1 is KGHDR and CDR2 SFDVKD. The CDR3 length is 15 residues. The CDR3 DNA reads TGTGCCACCAGTGCAGTGCGGGGGTACCAAGAGACCCAGTACTTC. This encodes CATSAVRGYQETQYF.

The CDR3: CAWRSGPLGIQYF. The CDR3 DNA reads as TGTGCCTGGAGATCCGGGCCCCTGGGCATTCAGTACTTC. The chain uses TRBV30 and TRBJ2-4; no clear D gene. The V gene's germline CDR1 is GTSNPN and CDR2 SVGIG (reference sequence). V was pared by 3 bases and J by 9 bases, with 15 bases between. This CDR3 spans 13 amino acids.

This chain connects TRBV6-2 or TRBV6-3 to TRBJ1-1; 7 bases fit TRBD1. With 4 bases clipped from V and 0 bases from J, the junction kept 14 bases outside the gene matches. The CDR3 loop spans 18 amino acids. Germline V gene sequence: CDR1 MNHEY, CDR2 SVGEGT. DNA for the CDR3: TGTGCCAGCAGTTTCTACACCGGGACAGTAGGATTGAACACTGAAGCTTTCTTT. Its protein is CASSFYTGTVGLNTEAFF.

This chain uses TRBV28 with TRBJ2-7, with 11 bases that match TRBD2. V was clipped by 6 bases and J by 3 bases; unmatched bases: 10. Per the germline V gene, CDR1 is MDHEN and CDR2 is SYDVKM. The CDR3 is 16 residues long. As DNA, the CDR3 is TGTGCCAGCAGCTCGGGCCTAGCGGGAGGCTTCTACGAGCAGTACTTC. It encodes CASSSGLAGGFYEQYF.

The table lists this clone with a count of one. The chain uses TRBV11-2 and TRBJ2-5; D may correspond to TRBD1 or TRBD2 (6 bases each). This CDR3 has 14 residues. With 5 bases removed from V and 6 bases from J, the gap between germline ends came to 16 bases. In germline, CDR1 is SGHAT, CDR2 FQNNGV. Here the CDR3 DNA reads TGTGCCAGCAGCCCTATCCAGGGGAGGCAGACCCAGTACTTC. The encoded protein is CASSPIQGRQTQYF. The complete variable domain, with remaining parts taken from reference TRBV11-2 and TRBJ2-5, reads EAGVAQSPRYKIIEKRQSVAFWCNPISGHATLYWYQQILGQGPKLLIQFQNNGVVDDSQLPKDRFSAERLKGVDSTLKIQPAKLEDSAVYLCASSPIQGRQTQYFGPGTRLLVL.

This chain joins TRBV5-1 and TRBJ2-5; D unresolved. V was trimmed by 0 bases and J by 5 bases, leaving 11 bases between them. CDR1 is SGHRS, CDR2 YFSETQ, per germline. The CDR3 consists of 14 residues. The chain's CDR3 is CASSLVGQEETQYF. The CDR3 DNA reads TGCGCCAGCAGCTTGGTAGGGCAGGAGGAGACCCAGTACTTC.